This paragraph covers one TCR beta chain sequence. The cohort comprised adults aged 18 to 89 years residing in approximately 22 US areas. Either two negative PCRs, clearance, or symptom resolution qualified Cohort 3 donors as recovered. This sample is drawn from a study of blood T cell repertoires in COVID-19. Across the whole study: Acute and convalescent COVID-19 specimens originated in the United States, Italy and Spain.

Trimming took 4 bases from V and 5 from J; bases not matched to a gene: 18. The germline CDR1 and CDR2 sequences are SGHRS and YFSETQ. The CDR3 is 19 residues long. In the source study's methods: Estimated nucleated cell counts came from reference gene primer amplification. TCRdb's table, derived via immunoSEQ multiplex PCR, lists solely in-frame clones and lacks some. That table is the source of V, J and clone size, and D and trimming were worked out from the DNA. The sample includes over 300,000 clones, 80% to 90% of them seen just once. This receptor was identified in a woman aged 18-29 years who had recovered from COVID-19. The V and J genes are TRBV5-1 and TRBJ2-1; 10 bases are a match to TRBD2. Source material: PBMCs or T cells enriched from blood (not recorded which). The CDR3 loop is CASSLLPSGSPYFDNEQFF. CDR3 in DNA: TGCGCCAGCAGCCTCTTGCCTAGCGGGAGCCCGTACTTTGACAATGAGCAGTTCTTC.